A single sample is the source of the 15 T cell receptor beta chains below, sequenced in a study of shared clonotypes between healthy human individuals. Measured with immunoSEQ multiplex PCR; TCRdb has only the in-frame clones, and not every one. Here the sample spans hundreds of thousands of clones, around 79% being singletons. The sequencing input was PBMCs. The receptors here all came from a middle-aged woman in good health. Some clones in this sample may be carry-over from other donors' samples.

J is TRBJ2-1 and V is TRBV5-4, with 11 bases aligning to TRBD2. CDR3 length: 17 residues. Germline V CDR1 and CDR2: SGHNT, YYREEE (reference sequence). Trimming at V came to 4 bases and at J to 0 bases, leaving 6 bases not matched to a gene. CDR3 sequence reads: CASSRGLAGPSYNEQFF. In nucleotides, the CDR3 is TGTGCCAGCAGCAGAGGACTAGCGGGCCCCTCCTACAATGAGCAGTTCTTC.

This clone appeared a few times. CDR3 amino acids: CAWIRHGQAFF. The CDR3 bases are TGTGCCTGGATTCGACACGGACAAGCTTTCTTT. The J gene is TRBJ1-1, the V gene TRBV30, with D hard to call. Germline values: CDR1 GTSNPN, CDR2 SVGIG (reference sequence). The CDR3 loop spans 11 amino acids. V gave up 4 bases and J gave up 9 bases, with 12 bases separating them.

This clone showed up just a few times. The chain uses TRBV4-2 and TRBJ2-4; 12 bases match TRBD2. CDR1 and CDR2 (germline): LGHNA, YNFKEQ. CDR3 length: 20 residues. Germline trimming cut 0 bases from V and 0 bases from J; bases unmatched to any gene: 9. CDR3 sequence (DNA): TGTGCCAGCAGCCAAGATTCGGCTAGCGGGAGGGCCGAAGCCAAAAACATTCAGTACTTC. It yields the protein CASSQDSASGRAEAKNIQYF.

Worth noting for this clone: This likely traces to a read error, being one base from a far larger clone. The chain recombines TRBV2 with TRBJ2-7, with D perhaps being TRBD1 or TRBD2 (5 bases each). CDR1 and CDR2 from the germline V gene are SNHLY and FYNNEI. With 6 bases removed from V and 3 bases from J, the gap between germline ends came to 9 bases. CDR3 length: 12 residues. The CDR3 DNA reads TGTGCCAGCAGCCGGGACCGCTACGAGCAGTACTTC. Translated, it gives CASSRDRYEQYF. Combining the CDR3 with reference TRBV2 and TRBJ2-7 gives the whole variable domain EPEVTQTPSHQVTQMGQEVILRCVPISNHLYFYWYRQILGQKVEFLVSFYNNEISEKSEIFDDQFSVERPDGSNFTLKIRSTKLEDSAMYFCASSRDRYEQYFGPGTRLTVT.

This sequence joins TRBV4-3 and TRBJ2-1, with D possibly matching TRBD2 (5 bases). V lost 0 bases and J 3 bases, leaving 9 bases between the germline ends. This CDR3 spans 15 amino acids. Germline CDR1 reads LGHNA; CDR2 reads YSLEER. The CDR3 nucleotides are TGCGCCAGCAGCCAAGATTCGGGGTTCTACAATGAGCAGTTCTTC. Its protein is CASSQDSGFYNEQFF.

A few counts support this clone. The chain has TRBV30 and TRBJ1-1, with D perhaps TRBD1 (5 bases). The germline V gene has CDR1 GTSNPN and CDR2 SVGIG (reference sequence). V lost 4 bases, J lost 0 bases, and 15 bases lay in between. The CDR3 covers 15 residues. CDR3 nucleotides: TGTGCCTGGAACCTGCGGTGGACAATGAACACTGAAGCTTTCTTT. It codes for CAWNLRWTMNTEAFF. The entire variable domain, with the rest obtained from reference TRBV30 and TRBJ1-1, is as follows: SQTIHQWPATLVQPVGSPLSLECTVEGTSNPNLYWYRQAAGRGLQLLFYSVGIGQISSEVPQNLSASRPQDRQFILSSKKLLLSDSGFYLCAWNLRWTMNTEAFFGQGTRLTVV.

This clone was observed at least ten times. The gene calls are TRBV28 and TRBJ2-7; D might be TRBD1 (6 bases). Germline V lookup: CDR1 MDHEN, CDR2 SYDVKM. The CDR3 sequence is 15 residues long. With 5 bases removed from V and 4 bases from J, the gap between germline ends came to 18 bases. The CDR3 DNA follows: TGTGCCAGCAGTCTCAGGGGATGGGCGGGTTACGAGCAGTACTTC. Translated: CASSLRGWAGYEQYF.

DNA for the CDR3: TGTGCCAGCAGCCACCGGGGACAGTCCCCTTCGGAGCAGTACTTC. Its translation is CASSHRGQSPSEQYF. The chain links TRBV5-5 to TRBJ2-7; 7 bases are shared with TRBD1. There are 15 residues in the CDR3. Germline CDR1 reads SGHKS; CDR2 reads YYEKEE (reference sequence). With V trimmed by 4 bases and J by 7 bases, 14 bases remained unmatched. Supplemented by reference TRBV5-5 and TRBJ2-7, the full variable domain reads DAGVTQSPTHLIKTRGQQVTLRCSPISGHKSVSWYQQVLGQGPQFIFQYYEKEERGRGNFPDRFSARQFPNYSSELNVNALLLGDSALYLCASSHRGQSPSEQYFGPGTRLTVT.

DNA of the CDR3: TGTGCCAGCAGGCAAGGGCAGGGATGGGCCGGGGAGCTGTTTTTT. Translated, it gives CASRQGQGWAGELFF. The chain joins TRBV6-5 to TRBJ2-2; D may be TRBD1 (5 bases). Germline-derived CDR1 and CDR2 are MNHEY and SVGAGI. Trimming pared 6 bases from V and 6 bases from J, leaving 17 bases between. The CDR3 runs 15 residues.

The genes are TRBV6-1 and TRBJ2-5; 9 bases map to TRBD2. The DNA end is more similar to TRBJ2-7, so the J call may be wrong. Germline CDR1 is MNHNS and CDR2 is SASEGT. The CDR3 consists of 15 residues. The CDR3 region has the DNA TGTGCCAGCAGCGGTCTTAGCGGGAGTTCTGACGAGCAGTACTTC. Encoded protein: CASSGLSGSSDEQYF.

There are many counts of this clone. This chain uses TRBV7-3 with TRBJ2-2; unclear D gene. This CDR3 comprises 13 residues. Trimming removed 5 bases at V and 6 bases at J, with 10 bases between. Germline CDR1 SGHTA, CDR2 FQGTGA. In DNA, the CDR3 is TGTGCCAGCAGCCCCACTTTAGCCGGGGAGCTGTTTTTT. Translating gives CASSPTLAGELFF.

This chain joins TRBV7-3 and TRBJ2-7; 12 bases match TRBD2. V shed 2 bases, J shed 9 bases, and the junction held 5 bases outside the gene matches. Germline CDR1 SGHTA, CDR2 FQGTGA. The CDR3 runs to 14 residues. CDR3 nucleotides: TGTGCCAGCAGCTTAGGAGGACTAGCGGGAACGCAGTACTTC. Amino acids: CASSLGGLAGTQYF. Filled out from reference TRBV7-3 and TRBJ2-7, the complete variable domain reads GAGVSQTPSNKVTEKGKYVELRCDPISGHTALYWYRQSLGQGPEFLIYFQGTGAADDSGLPNDRFFAVRPEGSVSTLKIQRTERGDSAVYLCASSLGGLAGTQYFGPGTRLTVT.

CDR3 sequence: CASSNDRSNIQYF. The DNA of the CDR3 is TGTGCCAGCAGCAACGACAGGTCCAACATTCAGTACTTC. The chain employs TRBV11-3 and TRBJ2-4, with D possibly being TRBD1 (6 bases). The CDR3 is made up of 13 amino acids. The germline gives CDR1 SGHNT, CDR2 YENEEA. Trimming took off 5 bases at V and 7 bases at J, with 12 bases between the two ends.

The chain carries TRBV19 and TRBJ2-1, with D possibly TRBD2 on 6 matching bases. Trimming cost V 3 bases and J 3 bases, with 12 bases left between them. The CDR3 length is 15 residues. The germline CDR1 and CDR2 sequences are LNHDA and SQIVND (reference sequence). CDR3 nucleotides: TGTGCCAGTAGTATGGAGGGAGCGCTCTACAATGAGCAGTTCTTC. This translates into CASSMEGALYNEQFF.

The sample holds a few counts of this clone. CDR3 bases: TGTGCCAGCAGTAGGGGGGCCTACAATGAGCAGTTCTTC. Amino acid sequence: CASSRGAYNEQFF. The chain employs TRBV6-5 and TRBJ2-1; D is possibly TRBD1 or TRBD2 (6 bases each). CDR1 is MNHEY and CDR2 is SVGAGI in the germline V gene. This CDR3 comprises 13 residues. Trimming shortened V by 5 bases and J by 2 bases, and 7 bases separated the two germline ends.